Described below is a single TCR beta chain sequence and its context. Its antigen remains unidentified. The data were produced by immunoSEQ multiplex PCR, yet TCRdb's version contains in-frame clones alone and is incomplete. The repertoire holds 75,000 to 95,000 clones, approximately 96% seen once, with 0.78% in the top ten. The data stem from a study of cytomegalovirus exposure and HLA in healthy donors. The germline V gene has CDR1 SQVTM and CDR2 ANQGSEA. The CDR3 runs 18 residues. J lost 0 bases, V lost 4 bases, and 13 bases had no gene match. General study results and limits: Reports indicated that the classifier achieved high specificity and sensitivity in diagnosing cytomegalovirus status.

Specimen: PBMCs. This TCR came from a young man in good health and CMV-seronegative. V usage is TRBV29-1 and J usage is TRBJ2-1; the match to TRBD2 covers 9 bases. The CDR3 loop reads CSVVGPSSGKSSYNEQFF. The CDR3 nucleotides read TGCAGCGTTGTTGGCCCATCTAGCGGGAAGAGCTCCTACAATGAGCAGTTCTTC.